Listed below are T cell receptor beta chains from one sample, sequenced in a study of spatial heterogeneity in lung cancer. One entry per CDR3 protein results from TCRdb running MiXCR on the 5' RACE reads. The repertoire holds around 5,100 distinct CDR3 sequences, with approximately 7% as singletons. The specimen was lung tumor tissue, collected at surgery. The origin of the receptors is a male donor with early-stage non-small cell lung cancer. CDR3s include the opening cysteine and the closing phenylalanine or tryptophan. A D gene is named only where the DNA matches it firmly. The listing skips clone size in some rows; elsewhere it reads once, few, many or a size class.

TRBJ2-5 | TRBD1 | many | TRBV20-1 | TGCAGTGTCAGCAGGACAGGGGAGACCCAGTACTTC | CSVSRTGETQYF
TRBJ2-5 | - | many | TRBV28 | TGTGCCAGCAGTTTATACCTACAGGCGAGGAAGACCCAGTACTTC | CASSLYLQARKTQYF
TRBJ2-5 | - | many | TRBV7-2 | TGTGCCAGCAGCTTACGGGGGGCAGAGACCCAGTACTTC | CASSLRGAETQYF
TRBJ2-7 | - | many | TRBV7-8 | TGTGCCAGCAGCCAGGGGGGTAGCGGAATCTTCTACGAGCAGTACTTC | CASSQGGSGIFYEQYF
TRBJ2-1 | - | many | TRBV4-3 | TGCGCCAGCAGCCAAGAGGGCTGGAATGAGCAGTTCTTC | CASSQEGWNEQFF
TRBJ2-3 | - | medium-sized | TRBV5-6 | TGTGCCAGCAGAGTCCAGAGCACAGATACGCAGTATTTT | CASRVQSTDTQYF
TRBJ2-7 | TRBD2 | few | TRBV4-2 | TGTGCCAGCAGCCCGTTGACTAGCGGGAGGGCCAACGAGCAGTACTTC | CASSPLTSGRANEQYF
TRBJ2-1 | TRBD1 | - | TRBV9 | TGTGCCAGCAGCTCGGGACAGAACTACAATGAGCAGTTCTTC | CASSSGQNYNEQFF
TRBJ2-3 | - | many | TRBV20-1 | TGCAGTGCTAGGGTACTTAGCACAGATACGCAGTATTTT | CSARVLSTDTQYF
TRBJ2-2 | - | large | TRBV7-2 | TGTGCCAGCAGCTTAGTGCTAGCAGACACCGGGGAGCTGTTTTTT | CASSLVLADTGELFF
TRBJ2-7 | TRBD2 | - | TRBV20-1 | TGCAGTGCTAGTGCTAGCGGGCTGAACGGCGAGCAGTACTTC | CSASASGLNGEQYF
TRBJ1-2 | - | medium-sized | TRBV6-5 | TGTGCCAGCAGTTCAATCTCTACGGGATCCTATGGCTACACCTTC | CASSSISTGSYGYTF
TRBJ2-1 | - | large | TRBV7-2 | TGTGCCAGCAGCTTAGGGGCAGTCGAGCAGTTCTTC | CASSLGAVEQFF
TRBJ1-2 | - | medium-sized | TRBV5-6 | TGTGCCAGCAGCTTGGCGTTAGGCTATGGCTACACCTTC | CASSLALGYGYTF
TRBJ1-1 | - | many | TRBV5-1 | TGCGCCAGCAGCTTAACAGGGTCCCGTCCCACTGAAGCTTTCTTT | CASSLTGSRPTEAFF
TRBJ2-1 | - | - | TRBV5-1 | TGCGCCAGCAGCTTACGGGACATGGATAATGAGCAGTTCTTC | CASSLRDMDNEQFF